The present TCR beta chain was sequenced within a study of cytomegalovirus exposure and HLA in healthy donors. Losses at the gene ends were 5 bases for V and 3 bases for J; bases not matched to a gene: 2. The V gene's germline CDR1 is LNHDA and CDR2 SQIVND (reference sequence). This CDR3 region has 13 residues. The PCR used 60 Vbeta and 13 Jbeta primers. Measured with immunoSEQ multiplex PCR; TCRdb has only the in-frame clones, and not every one. The table shows under 150,000 clones, with roughly 84% occurring only once. Study outcomes and limitations: What was likely a sequencing artifact was a cluster of highly shared sequence variants. One later analysis reportedly identified an Asian-associated ancestry cluster that showed fewer N-insertions than the roughly 700-donor mean. A prior analysis recorded that most TCR beta V segments were productive about 87% or about 30% of the time.

On this clone itself: Its cognate antigen is unknown.

The sequence derives from a boy younger than 18 in good health and CMV-seronegative. The chain couples TRBV19 to TRBJ1-1, with 8 bases matching TRBD1. Sequencing was carried out using PBMCs. The CDR3 sequence: CASSQQGDTEAFF. CDR3 coding DNA: TGTGCCAGTAGTCAACAGGGGGACACTGAAGCTTTCTTT.